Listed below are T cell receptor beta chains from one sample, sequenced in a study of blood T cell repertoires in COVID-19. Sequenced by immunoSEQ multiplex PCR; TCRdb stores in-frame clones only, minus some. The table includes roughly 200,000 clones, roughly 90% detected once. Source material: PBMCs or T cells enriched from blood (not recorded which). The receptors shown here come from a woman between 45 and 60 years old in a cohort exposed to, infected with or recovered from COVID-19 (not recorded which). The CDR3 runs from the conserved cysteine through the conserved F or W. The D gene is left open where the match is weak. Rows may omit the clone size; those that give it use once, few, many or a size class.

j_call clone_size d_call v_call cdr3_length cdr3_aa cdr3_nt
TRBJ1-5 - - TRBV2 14 CASRGGVDGQPQHF TGTGCCAGCAGAGGGGGGGTTGACGGACAGCCCCAGCATTTT
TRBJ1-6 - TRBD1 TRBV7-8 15 CASSFQGGTNSPLHF TGTGCCAGCAGCTTCCAGGGGGGTACTAATTCACCCCTCCACTTT
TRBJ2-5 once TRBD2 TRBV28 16 CASSLFWGGDFVTQYF TGTGCCAGCAGTTTATTCTGGGGGGGGGATTTTGTGACCCAGTACTTC
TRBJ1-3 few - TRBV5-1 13 CASSTGSGNTIYF TGCGCCAGCAGTACAGGGTCTGGAAACACCATATATTTT
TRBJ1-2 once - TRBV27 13 CASSFRGGYGYTF TGTGCCAGCAGTTTCAGGGGCGGCTATGGCTACACCTTC
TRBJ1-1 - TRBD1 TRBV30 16 CAWSVPKTGSPTEAFF TGTGCCTGGAGTGTTCCTAAGACAGGGAGCCCCACTGAAGCTTTCTTT
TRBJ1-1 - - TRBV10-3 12 CASGTDFAEAFF TGTGCCAGCGGGACTGACTTCGCGGAAGCTTTCTTT
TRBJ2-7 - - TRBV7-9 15 CASSLPPRGTYEQYF TGTGCCAGCAGCTTACCACCCCGGGGAACCTACGAGCAGTACTTC
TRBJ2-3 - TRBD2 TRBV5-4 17 CASSFGGTAASTDTQYF TGTGCCAGCAGCTTCGGGGGGACGGCCGCTAGCACAGATACGCAGTATTTT
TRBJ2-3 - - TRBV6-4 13 CASSDSAVGTQYF TGTGCCAGCAGTGACTCGGCGGTGGGTACGCAGTATTTT
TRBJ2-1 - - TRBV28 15 CASTWGTGIGNEQFF TGTGCCAGCACCTGGGGCACAGGGATCGGAAATGAGCAGTTCTTC
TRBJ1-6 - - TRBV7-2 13 CASRVVLRSPLHF TGTGCCAGCAGGGTGGTTTTGCGGTCACCCCTCCACTTT
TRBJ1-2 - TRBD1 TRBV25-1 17 CASSEVGSGQLNYGYTF TGTGCCAGCAGTGAAGTCGGCTCGGGACAGCTTAACTATGGCTACACCTTC
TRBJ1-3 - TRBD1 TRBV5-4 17 CASSSGDRTFSGNTIYF TGTGCCAGCAGCTCCGGGGACAGAACCTTCTCTGGAAACACCATATATTTT
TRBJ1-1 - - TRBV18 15 CASSPPGSRNTEAFF TGTGCCAGCTCACCACCGGGCAGTCGGAACACTGAAGCTTTCTTT
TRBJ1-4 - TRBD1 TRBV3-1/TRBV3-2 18 CASSQGDRGRRTNEKLFF TGTGCCAGCAGCCAAGGGGACAGGGGGCGCAGGACTAATGAAAAACTGTTTTTT